A single T cell receptor beta chain is shown here with its context. Antigen: not known. These data belong to a study of T cell repertoires in cytomegalovirus infection. Study findings and constraints: Summed frequency of shared TCR beta families picked out CMV carriers who also had the relevant HLA. Ex vivo, HLA-C-restricted CMV-specific TCR beta clonotypes prevailed over the rest of the response.

The CDR3 is 18 residues long. The trim removed 0 bases at V and 6 bases at J, leaving 8 bases unmatched. Per the germline V gene, CDR1 is MGHRA and CDR2 is YSYEKL. One entry per CDR3 protein results from TCRdb running MiXCR on the reads. The data hold roughly 570,000 distinct CDR3 sequences, with about 39% observed a single time. J is TRBJ2-2 and V is TRBV4-1, with 12 bases fitting TRBD2. This receptor was identified in a human donor in good health (CMV status not recorded). Some clones in this sample may be carry-over from other donors' samples. Specimen: cultured PBMCs, collected from culture after CMV antigen stimulation. CDR3 region: CASSQDRTSGVGPGELFF. CDR3 DNA sequence: TGCGCCAGCAGCCAAGATAGGACTAGCGGGGTCGGGCCCGGGGAGCTGTTTTTT.